This T cell receptor beta chain was sequenced during a study of OX40 agonist ivuxolimab in advanced cancers. The germline gives CDR1 SGHRS, CDR2 YFSETQ. This CDR3 has 17 amino acids. Trimming at V came to 3 bases and at J to 1 base, leaving 10 bases not matched to a gene. Clones were sequenced by immunoSEQ multiplex PCR, and TCRdb holds only the in-frame ones, with some missing. Among about 98,000 clones, about 85% were seen once, and the ten largest hold 0.8% to 1%. The rearrangement links TRBV5-1 to TRBJ1-2, with 9 positions matching TRBD1. The sequence derives from an adult with an advanced solid tumor such as melanoma, head and neck, liver or kidney cancer. Source: CD4+ or CD8+ T cells sorted from blood, taken in a trial of the OX40 agonist ivuxolimab. CDR3 nucleotides: TGCGCCAGCAGCTGGTCCGGGACAGGGAAACTTAACTATGGCTACACCTTC. This encodes CASSWSGTGKLNYGYTF.